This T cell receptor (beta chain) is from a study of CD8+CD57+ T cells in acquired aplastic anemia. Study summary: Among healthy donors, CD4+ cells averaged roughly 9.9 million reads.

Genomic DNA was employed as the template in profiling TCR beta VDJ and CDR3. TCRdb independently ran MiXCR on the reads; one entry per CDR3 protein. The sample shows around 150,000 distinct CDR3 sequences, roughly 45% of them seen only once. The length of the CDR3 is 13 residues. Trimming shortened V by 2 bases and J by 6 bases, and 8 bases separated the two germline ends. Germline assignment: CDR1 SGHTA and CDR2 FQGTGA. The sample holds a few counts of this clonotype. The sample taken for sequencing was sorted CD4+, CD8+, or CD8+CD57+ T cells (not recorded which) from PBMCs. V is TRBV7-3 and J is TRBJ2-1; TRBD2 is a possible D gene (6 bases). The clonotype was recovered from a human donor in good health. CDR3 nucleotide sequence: TGTGCCAGCAGCTTAGCCGGGGGCAATGAGCAGTTCTTC. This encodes CASSLAGGNEQFF.